These 20 T cell receptor beta chains originate from one sample sequenced in a study of technical replicates of blood from a handful of donors. Generated by immunoSEQ multiplex PCR, the TCRdb table keeps only in-frame clones and is missing some. The data show roughly 52,000 clones, about 95% seen once. What was sequenced was PBMCs. These receptors were collected from a human donor in good health. Some clones in this sample may be carry-over from other donors' samples.

V and J are TRBV5-1 and TRBJ2-1; 7 positions match TRBD1. The CDR3 runs 13 residues. The germline V gene encodes CDR1 SGHRS and CDR2 YFSETQ. The ends lost 7 bases at V and 7 bases at J; junction bases unmatched: 8. CDR3: CASWGTERNEQFF. CDR3 sequence (DNA): TGCGCCAGCTGGGGGACAGAGCGGAATGAGCAGTTCTTC.

V usage is TRBV5-4 and J usage is TRBJ2-7, with TRBD2 as a possible D gene (6 bases). V was cut by 2 bases and J by 2 bases, with 11 bases left in between. The CDR3 runs to 14 residues. CDR1 and CDR2 from the germline V gene are SGHNT and YYREEE (reference sequence). The CDR3 DNA sequence: TGTGCCAGCAGCTTTGTAGGGAGGCCCTACGAGCAGTACTTC. Translated, it gives CASSFVGRPYEQYF.

The chain carries TRBV5-1 and TRBJ2-7; TRBD2 is a possible D gene (6 bases). V gave up 0 bases and J gave up 7 bases, with 14 bases separating them. This CDR3 has 14 residues. Germline assignment: CDR1 SGHRS and CDR2 YFSETQ. The CDR3 reads CASSLAGGAGEQYF. The CDR3 nucleotides read TGCGCCAGCAGCTTGGCTGGCGGGGCCGGGGAGCAGTACTTC.

The chain uses TRBV9 and TRBJ2-2; perhaps TRBD2 as D (6 bases). The CDR3 sequence is 15 residues long. Trimming pared 0 bases from V and 2 bases from J, leaving 8 bases between. CDR1 and CDR2 from the germline V gene are SGDLS and YYNGEE. DNA for the CDR3: TGTGCCAGCAGCGTAGCCGGGAGCAACACCGGGGAGCTGTTTTTT. Translation gives CASSVAGSNTGELFF.

This clone came up once. The chain links TRBV30 to TRBJ1-5; TRBD1 matches at 9 bases. The CDR3 extends over 13 amino acids. J was trimmed by 7 bases and V by 1 base; bases with no gene match: 2. Germline CDR1 and CDR2: GTSNPN and SVGIG (reference sequence). Here the CDR3 reads CAWSATGGQPQHF. CDR3 nucleotides: TGTGCCTGGAGTGCGACAGGGGGGCAGCCCCAGCATTTT.

The V call is TRBV2, the J call TRBJ2-5, with a tentative D call TRBD2 (5 bases). Germline lookup yields CDR1 SNHLY and CDR2 FYNNEI. The CDR3 runs to 13 residues. V was pared by 5 bases and J by 2 bases, with 9 bases between. Written as DNA, the CDR3 is TGTGCCAGCAGTACTAGTAGGCAAGAGACCCAGTACTTC. This sequence encodes CASSTSRQETQYF.

J is TRBJ1-4 and V is TRBV29-1, with D uncertain. Trimming took 7 bases from V and 5 from J, leaving 17 bases between them. CDR3 length: 14 residues. The germline V gene has CDR1 SQVTM and CDR2 ANQGSEA. The CDR3 nucleotides read TGCAGCGCCTCTTCCGGGTCCAAGAATGAAAAACTGTTTTTT. Protein product: CSASSGSKNEKLFF. Variable domain in full (rest from reference TRBV29-1 and TRBJ1-4): SAVISQKPSRDICQRGTSLTIQCQVDSQVTMMFWYRQQPGQSLTLIATANQGSEATYESGFVIDKFPISRPNLTFSTLTVSNMSPEDSSIYLCSASSGSKNEKLFFGSGTQLSVL.

This clone appeared a single time. V gene TRBV4-3 combines with J gene TRBJ1-1; the D gene is possibly TRBD1 (5 bases). The CDR3 consists of 14 residues. Germline CDR1 and CDR2: LGHNA and YSLEER. V gave up 1 base and J gave up 4 bases, with 10 bases separating them. CDR3 nucleotides: TGCGCCAGCAGCCAAGGGGAAGGGGCCACTGAAGCTTTCTTT. This encodes CASSQGEGATEAFF.

Worth noting for this clone: Sequence at one end of the junction differs from germline and may be a read error. The chain joins TRBV7-9 to TRBJ2-3, with 9 bases that match TRBD2. This CDR3 is built from 12 residues. The V gene's germline CDR1 is SEHNR and CDR2 FQNEAQ (reference sequence). CDR3 region: CASSTPGTSSDF. For the CDR3, the DNA is TGTGCCAGCAGCACCCCGGGGACTAGCTCCGATTTT.

The rearrangement links TRBV7-9 to TRBJ2-7; 7 nucleotides agree with TRBD2. CDR3 length: 17 amino acids. J gave up 2 bases and V 2 bases, and 12 bases lay outside the gene matches. Germline CDR1 SEHNR, CDR2 FQNEAQ (reference sequence). The CDR3 loop is CASSLREERTHPYEQYF. The DNA of the CDR3 is TGTGCCAGCAGCTTACGGGAGGAGAGGACCCACCCCTACGAGCAGTACTTC.

The V and J genes are TRBV2 and TRBJ1-1; the match to TRBD1 covers 10 bases. J gave up 5 bases and V 7 bases, and 4 bases lay outside the gene matches. The CDR3 extends over 13 amino acids. Germline V CDR1 and CDR2: SNHLY, FYNNEI. The CDR3 sequence is CASNSGQGTEAFF. The CDR3 bases are TGTGCCAGCAATTCGGGACAGGGGACTGAAGCTTTCTTT.

J is TRBJ2-7 and V is TRBV6-5, with TRBD2 matching over 10 bases. This CDR3 comprises 14 residues. Germline CDR1 is MNHEY and CDR2 is SVGAGI. V trimming: 6 bases; J trimming: 5 bases; junction bases outside the gene matches: 7. CDR3 region: CASRTAGGKDEQYF. The CDR3, as DNA: TGTGCCAGCAGAACAGCGGGAGGGAAGGACGAGCAGTACTTC.

The gene calls are TRBV5-5 and TRBJ1-6, with 8 bases matching TRBD1. This CDR3 has 15 residues. Germline V gene data show CDR1 as SGHKS and CDR2 as YYEKEE (reference sequence). Trimming removed 5 bases from V and 10 bases from J; junction bases left unmatched: 11. DNA for the CDR3: TGTGCCAGCAGACTGCAGGGGGCGCTGGGGTCACCCCTCCACTTT. This gives the protein CASRLQGALGSPLHF.

V gene TRBV6-1 combines with J gene TRBJ1-1; no clear D gene. Germline CDR1 is MNHNS and CDR2 is SASEGT. This CDR3 contains 15 residues. Trimming took 5 bases from V and 0 from J, leaving 13 bases between them. CDR3 coding DNA: TGTGCCAGCAGTCCCAGGAGGGCACTGAACACTGAAGCTTTCTTT. Protein product: CASSPRRALNTEAFF.

The chain employs TRBV6-1 and TRBJ2-7; D unclear. The CDR3 sequence is 11 residues long. V lost 7 bases and J 4 bases, leaving 8 bases between the germline ends. Germline CDR1 reads MNHNS; CDR2 reads SASEGT. CDR3 DNA: TGTGCCAGCACTGCGAGTTACGAGCAGTACTTC. Its translation: CASTASYEQYF.

This sequence joins TRBV7-9 and TRBJ2-1; 10 nucleotides line up with TRBD1. The length of the CDR3 is 14 residues. V shed 4 bases, J shed 5 bases, and the junction held 2 bases outside the gene matches. Germline CDR1 is SEHNR and CDR2 is FQNEAQ (reference sequence). CDR3 in DNA: TGTGCCAGCAGCTCGGGACAGGGGAACAATGAGCAGTTCTTC. It is translated as CASSSGQGNNEQFF.

This chain uses TRBV4-2 with TRBJ1-1, with D possibly being TRBD1 (5 bases). The CDR3 is made up of 14 amino acids. Trimming pared 2 bases from V and 6 bases from J, leaving 13 bases between. Germline CDR1 and CDR2: LGHNA and YNFKEQ. The CDR3 DNA is TGTGCCAGCAGCCAAACCAGGGATTTCGCTGAAGCTTTCTTT. This encodes CASSQTRDFAEAFF.

This sequence joins TRBV7-8 and TRBJ1-2; D gene unclear. Germline CDR1 SGHVS, CDR2 FQNEAQ. The CDR3 sequence is 13 residues long. Between the trimmed V and J ends, which lost 1 base and 7 bases, there was a span of 10 bases. The DNA of the CDR3 is TGTGCCAGCAGCTTAGACGGGGTGGCTGGCTACACCTTC. Amino acids: CASSLDGVAGYTF.

CDR3 in amino acids: CASSLRTSGGLDQETQYF. The DNA of the CDR3 is TGTGCCAGCAGCTTAAGGACTAGCGGGGGGCTGGACCAAGAGACCCAGTACTTC. This chain uses TRBV5-5 with TRBJ2-5; 14 nucleotides agree with TRBD2. The J segment lost 0 bases and the V segment lost 2 bases, leaving 6 bases of the junction unmatched. CDR1 is SGHKS, CDR2 YYEKEE, per germline (reference sequence). The CDR3 totals 18 residues.

The V call is TRBV7-9, the J call TRBJ2-5, with 9 positions matching TRBD2. This CDR3 is 15 amino acids long. J gave up 9 bases and V 5 bases, and 13 bases lay outside the gene matches. CDR1 and CDR2 (germline): SEHNR, FQNEAQ (reference sequence). CDR3 in DNA: TGTGCCAGCAGCCTACTGACTAGCGGCCGTCGGCCCCAGTACTTC. This translates into CASSLLTSGRRPQYF.